One sample yielded the 31 T cell receptor beta chains listed below, sequenced in a study of blood T cell repertoires in COVID-19. Sequencing was performed with immunoSEQ multiplex PCR; in TCRdb, only in-frame clones are kept and a portion is missing. The sample lists approximately 78,000 clones, approximately 88% occurring once. Sequencing was carried out using peripheral blood. These receptors all come from a man in his fifties with acute or convalescent COVID-19.

This rearrangement joins TRBV6-6 to TRBJ2-1, with 8 positions matching TRBD2. Per the germline V gene, CDR1 is MNHNY and CDR2 is SVGAGI (reference sequence). This CDR3 is built from 14 residues. Losses at the gene ends were 5 bases for V and 2 bases for J; bases not matched to a gene: 2. DNA of the CDR3: TGTGCCAGCAGTCTGACTAGCGCCTACAATGAGCAGTTCTTC. Amino acid sequence: CASSLTSAYNEQFF.

The rearrangement links TRBV7-9 to TRBJ2-7; a weak D match, TRBD1 (6 bases). From germline, CDR1 is SEHNR and CDR2 FQNEAQ (reference sequence). This CDR3 is built from 14 residues. The ends were cut back, 5 bases at V and 2 bases at J, with 13 bases in the middle. In DNA form, the CDR3 reads TGTGCCAGCAGCATTACAGGGATTACCTACGAGCAGTACTTC. This translates into CASSITGITYEQYF.

The chain links TRBV28 to TRBJ1-2; D not resolved. The germline V gene encodes CDR1 MDHEN and CDR2 SYDVKM. The CDR3 has 13 amino acids. Trimming removed 2 bases at V and 3 bases at J, with 7 bases between. The CDR3 sequence is CASSLGGYYGYTF. For the CDR3, the DNA is TGTGCCAGCAGTTTAGGAGGATACTATGGCTACACCTTC.

This clone appeared once. This rearrangement joins TRBV24-1 to TRBJ2-2; the D gene is possibly TRBD2 (6 bases). This CDR3 is 13 amino acids long. V lost 3 bases and J 5 bases, leaving 6 bases between the germline ends. From germline, CDR1 is KGHDR and CDR2 SFDVKD. CDR3 region: CATSDGGTGELFF. CDR3 in DNA: TGTGCCACCAGTGATGGGGGGACCGGGGAGCTGTTTTTT.

The chain combines TRBV7-9 with TRBJ2-7; 9 bases align to TRBD1. The CDR3 is 13 amino acids. Losses at the gene ends were 5 bases for V and 6 bases for J; bases not matched to a gene: 5. CDR1 and CDR2 from the germline V gene are SEHNR and FQNEAQ (reference sequence). DNA for the CDR3: TGTGCCAGCAGCCAGGACAGGGGCGGCGAGCAGTACTTC. Its protein is CASSQDRGGEQYF.

This clone was counted only a few times. The gene calls are TRBV6-5 and TRBJ1-1; 7 nucleotides match TRBD1. The V and J ends lost 6 bases and 2 bases, in that order; junction bases with no gene match: 6. In germline, CDR1 is MNHEY, CDR2 SVGAGI. The CDR3 runs to 14 residues. The CDR3 DNA follows: TGTGCCAGCAGGCTGACAGGGAGAAACACTGAAGCTTTCTTT. It yields the protein CASRLTGRNTEAFF.

The J gene is TRBJ1-5, the V gene TRBV9, with TRBD1 matching 8 bases. The CDR3 loop spans 15 amino acids. CDR1 is SGDLS, CDR2 YYNGEE, per germline. The V and J ends lost 2 bases and 0 bases, in that order; junction bases with no gene match: 1. The CDR3 reads CASSVTGDSNQPQHF. The CDR3 DNA is TGTGCCAGCAGCGTGACAGGGGATAGCAATCAGCCCCAGCATTTT.

The chain links TRBV5-4 to TRBJ1-6, with D uncertain. The CDR3 spans 12 residues. The ends were cut back, 3 bases at V and 7 bases at J, with 5 bases in the middle. Per germline, CDR1 SGHNT and CDR2 YYREEE (reference sequence). CDR3 nucleotides: TGTGCCAGCAGCTCCTCCAATTCACCCCTCCACTTT. This codes for CASSSSNSPLHF.

The chain couples TRBV5-1 to TRBJ1-4; 7 nucleotides line up with TRBD1. J gave up 1 base and V 4 bases, and 1 base lay outside the gene matches. The CDR3 extends over 14 amino acids. Germline V gene data show CDR1 as SGHRS and CDR2 as YFSETQ. CDR3 bases: TGCGCCAGCAGCCGGGACAGAACTAATGAAAAACTGTTTTTT. The encoded protein is CASSRDRTNEKLFF.

The V and J genes are TRBV11-2 and TRBJ2-1; D is perhaps TRBD1 (7 bases). Germline V gives CDR1 SGHAT, CDR2 FQNNGV. With 5 bases removed from V and 2 bases from J, the gap between germline ends came to 10 bases. CDR3 length: 14 amino acids. The CDR3 DNA is TGTGCCAGCAGCGGCGGGACAGCCTACAATGAGCAGTTCTTC. As protein: CASSGGTAYNEQFF.

The chain employs TRBV3-1 (or the pseudogene TRBV3-2) and TRBJ2-2, with TRBD1 matching 7 bases. The CDR3 runs 16 residues. The V and J ends lost 2 bases and 7 bases, in that order; junction bases with no gene match: 10. CDR1 and CDR2 from the germline V gene are LGHDT and YNNKEL (reference sequence). CDR3 residues: CASSQKGQSFGGELFF. The DNA of the CDR3 is TGTGCCAGCAGCCAAAAGGGACAGTCCTTTGGCGGGGAGCTGTTTTTT.

The chain combines TRBV24-1 with TRBJ2-1; TRBD1 matches at 10 bases. This CDR3 comprises 16 residues. Unmatched junction bases numbered 9, after V lost 3 bases and J lost 8 bases. Germline V gives CDR1 KGHDR, CDR2 SFDVKD. DNA for the CDR3: TGTGCCACCAGTGATCCTACCGGGACAGGGGCTGATGAGCAGTTCTTC. Its translation: CATSDPTGTGADEQFF.

The J gene is TRBJ2-6, the V gene TRBV15; possibly TRBD1 for D (6 bases). The CDR3 is 15 residues long. V was clipped by 5 bases and J by 3 bases, with 11 bases between them. CDR1 is LNHNV, CDR2 YYDKDF, per germline (reference sequence). CDR3 sequence: CATSDWTVGANVLTF. In nucleotides, the CDR3 is TGTGCCACCAGCGATTGGACAGTTGGGGCCAACGTCCTGACTTTC.

V and J are TRBV6-5 and TRBJ1-2; 7 bases are a match to TRBD1. The V gene end was trimmed by 5 bases and the J gene end by 8 bases; junction bases not matched to a gene: 8. The V gene's germline CDR1 is MNHEY and CDR2 SVGAGI. This CDR3 contains 13 residues. CDR3 sequence (DNA): TGTGCCAGCAGTCCCCCCCGAGGGGGCGGCTACACCTTC. It specifies CASSPPRGGGYTF.

This clone was recorded a few times. The gene calls are TRBV27 and TRBJ1-3; D remains ambiguous. CDR3 length: 14 residues. Between the trimmed V and J ends, which lost 6 bases and 0 bases, there was a span of 9 bases. Germline-derived CDR1 and CDR2 are MNHEY and SMNVEV (reference sequence). CDR3 amino acids: CASRTRFSGNTIYF. The CDR3 region has the DNA TGTGCCAGCAGAACTCGATTCTCTGGAAACACCATATATTTT.

In this sample, this clone turned up once. The same CDR3 arises from other DNA sequences in this sample as well. V usage is TRBV5-1 and J usage is TRBJ1-5; no clear D gene. This CDR3 has 14 amino acids. Trimming left V 0 bases short and J 2 bases short, with 6 bases between. CDR1 and CDR2 from the germline V gene are SGHRS and YFSETQ. The CDR3 reads CASSLGGRNQPQHF. The CDR3 DNA sequence: TGCGCCAGCAGCTTGGGAGGGCGCAATCAGCCCCAGCATTTT.

This clone was observed once. The rearrangement uses TRBV14 and TRBJ2-5; 13 positions agree with TRBD2. CDR3 size: 16 residues. In germline, CDR1 is SGHDN, CDR2 FVKESK. Trimming removed 4 bases from V and 1 base from J; junction bases left unmatched: 3. The CDR3 is CASSPWTSGGQETQYF. The CDR3 DNA is TGTGCCAGCAGCCCCTGGACTAGCGGGGGCCAAGAGACCCAGTACTTC. Combining the CDR3 with reference TRBV14 and TRBJ2-5 gives the whole variable domain EAGVTQFPSHSVIEKGQTVTLRCDPISGHDNLYWYRRVMGKEIKFLLHFVKESKQDESGMPNNRFLAERTGGTYSTLKVQPAELEDSGVYFCASSPWTSGGQETQYFGPGTRLLVL.

This chain uses TRBV6-5 with TRBJ2-4; the D gene is possibly TRBD1 (5 bases). CDR3 length: 15 residues. CDR1 is MNHEY and CDR2 is SVGAGI in the germline V gene. V gave up 6 bases and J gave up 3 bases, with 15 bases separating them. In DNA, the CDR3 is TGTGCCAGCAGAAGGATGCAGGGCGGCAAAAACATTCAGTACTTC. Translated: CASRRMQGGKNIQYF.

This clone was seen a single time. The V call is TRBV13, the J call TRBJ2-3; weak D call: TRBD1 (5 bases). The CDR3 loop spans 10 amino acids. V was cut by 3 bases and J by 11 bases, with 6 bases left in between. Germline values: CDR1 PRHDT, CDR2 FYEKMQ (reference sequence). The CDR3 nucleotides are TGTGCCAGCAGCTTTAGGGGGCAGTATTTT. It encodes CASSFRGQYF.

The V gene is TRBV12-5, the J gene TRBJ2-7; 8 bases are shared with TRBD1. The CDR3 runs to 13 residues. The germline V gene encodes CDR1 LGHNT and CDR2 FRNRAP. J was trimmed by 6 bases and V by 4 bases; bases with no gene match: 5. CDR3: CASGSDRAGEQYF. The DNA of the CDR3 is TGTGCTAGTGGTTCGGACAGGGCGGGCGAGCAGTACTTC.

V is TRBV5-6 and J is TRBJ2-3, with 9 positions matching TRBD1. The germline V gene encodes CDR1 SGHDT and CDR2 YYEEEE. V dropped 4 bases and J dropped 4; count of bases not matched to a gene: 7. The CDR3 runs 15 residues. The CDR3 bases are TGTGCCAGCAGCCCGGGACAGGGAGGGGCAGATACGCAGTATTTT. It specifies CASSPGQGGADTQYF.

The V call is TRBV7-3, the J call TRBJ2-1; TRBD2 aligns across 10 bases. Looked up from germline, CDR1 is SGHTA and CDR2 is FQGTGA. The CDR3 spans 15 residues. V was clipped by 4 bases and J by 7 bases; unmatched bases: 7. CDR3 DNA sequence: TGTGCCAGCAGCTCAAGGAGTAGCGGGGGGAATGAGCAGTTCTTC. Residues: CASSSRSSGGNEQFF.

The genes are TRBV19 and TRBJ1-6; D unclear. Germline V gene lookup returns CDR1 LNHDA and CDR2 SQIVND (reference sequence). V was cut by 6 bases and J by 5 bases, with 11 bases left in between. The CDR3 length is 14 residues. DNA for the CDR3: TGTGCCAGTAGCCCACGGAGTCATAATTCACCCCTCCACTTT. Protein sequence: CASSPRSHNSPLHF.

The chain links TRBV10-1 to TRBJ2-5; 7 nucleotides agree with TRBD1. The CDR3 loop spans 13 amino acids. The ends lost 3 bases at V and 3 bases at J; junction bases unmatched: 1. Germline CDR1 is WNHNN and CDR2 is SYGVQD (reference sequence). For the CDR3, the DNA is TGCGCCAGCAGTGAAACAGGGGAAGAGACCCAGTACTTC. Its protein product is CASSETGEETQYF.

This rearrangement joins TRBV30 to TRBJ2-3; D may be TRBD2 (5 bases). Trimming shortened V by 0 bases and J by 2 bases, and 9 bases separated the two germline ends. Looked up from germline, CDR1 is GTSNPN and CDR2 is SVGIG (reference sequence). The CDR3 is 14 amino acids. The CDR3 DNA reads TGTGCCTGGAGTGTACTCGGGATCACAGATACGCAGTATTTT. Residues: CAWSVLGITDTQYF.

In this sample, this clone turned up once. The chain recombines TRBV30 with TRBJ2-7; possible D gene TRBD2, 5 bases. V was trimmed by 0 bases and J by 2 bases, leaving 8 bases between them. This CDR3 comprises 13 residues. Germline-derived CDR1 and CDR2 are GTSNPN and SVGIG (reference sequence). CDR3 in DNA: TGTGCCTGGAGTGTCGACGGGACCTACGAGCAGTACTTC. It encodes CAWSVDGTYEQYF.

The rearrangement links TRBV24-1 to TRBJ2-1; D is ambiguous. The CDR3 contains 17 residues. CDR1 KGHDR and CDR2 SFDVKD come from the germline V gene. Trimming removed 3 bases from V and 3 bases from J, with 17 bases in between. The CDR3 bases are TGTGCCACCAGTGATCATGCAGGCCGTACAAGCTACAATGAGCAGTTCTTC. Protein: CATSDHAGRTSYNEQFF.

V gene TRBV18 combines with J gene TRBJ1-1; D perhaps matches TRBD1 (6 bases). This CDR3 spans 16 amino acids. Between the trimmed V and J ends, which lost 3 bases and 1 base, there was a span of 15 bases. The germline CDR1 and CDR2 sequences are KGHSH and LQKENI. CDR3 in amino acids: CASSPYRDTRNTEAFF. The CDR3 coding sequence is TGTGCCAGCTCACCTTACCGGGACACAAGGAACACTGAAGCTTTCTTT.

The chain has TRBV6-5 and TRBJ1-1, with D possibly TRBD1 on 6 matching bases. The ends were cut back, 7 bases at V and 5 bases at J, with 20 bases in the middle. This CDR3 has 15 amino acids. Germline V gives CDR1 MNHEY, CDR2 SVGAGI. CDR3 coding DNA: TGTGCCAGCAAGACAGGAGGGGGGGCCGGGACTGAAGCTTTCTTT. Its protein is CASKTGGGAGTEAFF.

The gene calls are TRBV5-1 and TRBJ2-1, with TRBD1 matching over 8 bases. Germline V gives CDR1 SGHRS, CDR2 YFSETQ. The CDR3 is made up of 14 amino acids. The trim removed 4 bases at V and 7 bases at J, leaving 7 bases unmatched. The CDR3 sequence is CASSALQGGNEQFF. The CDR3 DNA follows: TGCGCCAGCAGCGCCCTACAGGGGGGTAATGAGCAGTTCTTC.

This chain connects TRBV5-6 to TRBJ1-1; tentatively, D is TRBD1 (6 bases). V dropped 5 bases and J dropped 1 base, with 12 bases sitting between them. This CDR3 has 14 residues. The V gene's germline CDR1 is SGHDT and CDR2 YYEEEE. CDR3 DNA sequence: TGTGCCAGCAGTTCGTCGACAGGGAACACTGAAGCTTTCTTT. Protein product: CASSSSTGNTEAFF.